This record concerns one T cell receptor (beta chain) sequence. Its antigen is as yet unknown. 13 Jbeta primers and 60 Vbeta primers were used for the PCR. Profiled with immunoSEQ multiplex PCR; TCRdb holds only in-frame clones, not every one. The sample yields around 100,000 clones, under 85% seen once. Germline values: CDR1 MNHNS, CDR2 SASEGT. V lost 5 bases, J lost 3 bases, and 5 bases lay in between. The CDR3 consists of 12 residues. This entry belongs to a study of cytomegalovirus exposure and HLA in healthy donors. About the research overall: When about 400 donors were genotyped, around 77% of them were found to fall in the Caucasian-associated ancestry cluster. Study-wide results and limits: Using a false discovery rate of 0.05, a later analysis showed that approximately 17,000 TCR beta sequences were associated with HLA alleles. Within an earlier analysis, most TCR beta V segments proved productive either about 87% or about 30% of the time.

The sample taken for sequencing was PBMCs. The sequence came from a man over 45 in good health and CMV-seropositive. V gene TRBV6-1 combines with J gene TRBJ2-1; D is undetermined. The CDR3 DNA reads TGTGCCAGCAGTCAGGACTACAATGAGCAGTTCTTC. Protein sequence: CASSQDYNEQFF.